The 20 T cell receptor beta chains in this list originate from one sample, sequenced in a study of blood T cell repertoires in COVID-19. Assay used: immunoSEQ multiplex PCR; TCRdb lists only in-frame clones, some missing. The sample contains 300,000 to 350,000 clones, roughly nine tenths of which appear only once. Material: peripheral blood. The source is a man between 18 and 29 years old with active or convalescent COVID-19.

This clone was observed a handful of times. The rearrangement links TRBV11-2 to TRBJ1-1; the D gene is possibly TRBD1 (5 bases). The ends were cut back, 1 base at V and 4 bases at J, with 10 bases in the middle. The CDR3 has 14 residues. CDR1 and CDR2 from the germline V gene are SGHAT and FQNNGV. This CDR3 reads CASSLGRGGTEAFF. In DNA, the CDR3 is TGTGCCAGCAGCTTAGGACGCGGGGGCACTGAAGCTTTCTTT.

The chain uses TRBV19 and TRBJ1-5; TRBD1 matches at 9 bases. The trim removed 5 bases at V and 1 base at J, leaving 3 bases unmatched. The germline V gene has CDR1 LNHDA and CDR2 SQIVND (reference sequence). CDR3 length: 15 amino acids. DNA of the CDR3: TGTGCCAGTAGTGTGGGACAGGGAAGCAATCAGCCCCAGCATTTT. Translation: CASSVGQGSNQPQHF.

The chain recombines TRBV28 with TRBJ2-1; 9 nucleotides agree with TRBD1. Losses at the gene ends were 4 bases for V and 8 bases for J; bases not matched to a gene: 6. The CDR3 is made up of 14 amino acids. Per the germline V gene, CDR1 is MDHEN and CDR2 is SYDVKM. The CDR3 coding sequence is TGTGCCAGCAGTTACCGGACAGGGGAGGATGAGCAGTTCTTC. Protein product: CASSYRTGEDEQFF.

In the case of this clone: Other DNA variants within this sample encode the same CDR3. The chain carries TRBV5-4 and TRBJ2-7; possibly TRBD2 for D (5 bases). CDR3 length: 14 residues. With 2 bases removed from V and 0 bases from J, the gap between germline ends came to 9 bases. Germline assignment: CDR1 SGHNT and CDR2 YYREEE (reference sequence). The CDR3 reads CASSLGTSSYEQYF. Here the CDR3 DNA reads TGTGCCAGCAGCTTAGGCACTAGCTCCTACGAGCAGTACTTC.

This clone has only a few counts. The rearrangement joins TRBV2 to TRBJ2-5; possibly TRBD1 for D (6 bases). Germline V gives CDR1 SNHLY, CDR2 FYNNEI. The V and J ends lost 5 bases and 3 bases respectively, with 10 bases between them. The length of the CDR3 is 13 residues. CDR3 sequence: CASSRAGEETQYF. The CDR3 DNA reads TGTGCCAGCAGTAGGGCAGGGGAAGAGACCCAGTACTTC.

The chain links TRBV19 to TRBJ2-7; D is unresolved. The CDR3 totals 14 residues. The V gene's germline CDR1 is LNHDA and CDR2 SQIVND (reference sequence). The V end lost 3 bases, the J end lost 4 bases, and 13 bases lay between the germline ends. CDR3: CASSIGQVGYEQYF. The CDR3 DNA reads TGTGCCAGTAGTATCGGCCAGGTGGGTTACGAGCAGTACTTC. The full variable domain, its missing parts supplied by reference TRBV19 and TRBJ2-7, is DGGITQSPKYLFRKEGQNVTLSCEQNLNHDAMYWYRQDPGQGLRLIYYSQIVNDFQKGDIAEGYSVSREKKESFPLTVTSAQKNPTAFYLCASSIGQVGYEQYFGPGTRLTVT.

The rearrangement links TRBV6-5 to TRBJ1-1; maybe TRBD1 (5 bases). The CDR3 runs 15 residues. The germline V gene has CDR1 MNHEY and CDR2 SVGAGI. Trimming removed 5 bases at V and 6 bases at J, with 19 bases between. For the CDR3, the DNA is TGTGCCAGCAGTCCTGATAGACAGATCGCAGCTGAAGCTTTCTTT. Translation gives CASSPDRQIAAEAFF.

This chain links TRBV18 with TRBJ1-1, with D possibly matching TRBD1 (6 bases). The ends were cut back, 6 bases at V and 6 bases at J, with 23 bases in the middle. Per germline, CDR1 KGHSH and CDR2 LQKENI. This CDR3 contains 16 residues. CDR3 loop: CASSPGGAATGAEAFF. DNA for the CDR3: TGTGCCAGCTCCCCTGGGGGGGCCGCAACGGGCGCTGAAGCTTTCTTT.

The chain recombines TRBV9 with TRBJ2-1; D perhaps matches TRBD2 (5 bases). The CDR3 runs 15 residues. Germline loops: CDR1 SGDLS, CDR2 YYNGEE. V shed 0 bases and J shed 3 bases, with 10 bases lying between them. The CDR3 sequence: CASSVVGDYYNEQFF. As DNA, the CDR3 is TGTGCCAGCAGCGTAGTGGGTGACTACTACAATGAGCAGTTCTTC. The full variable domain, with the rest looked up from reference TRBV9 and TRBJ2-1, is DSGVTQTPKHLITATGQRVTLRCSPRSGDLSVYWYQQSLDQGLQFLIQYYNGEERAKGNILERFSAQQFPDLHSELNLSSLELGDSALYFCASSVVGDYYNEQFFGPGTRLTVL.

The V gene is TRBV5-1, the J gene TRBJ2-5, with D unresolved. CDR1 and CDR2 from the germline V gene are SGHRS and YFSETQ. The V and J ends lost 4 bases and 7 bases respectively, with 8 bases between them. This CDR3 is built from 11 residues. The CDR3 nucleotides read TGCGCCAGCAGCCTGACACGGACCCAGTACTTC. Protein: CASSLTRTQYF.

The rearrangement joins TRBV7-7 to TRBJ1-5; TRBD1 is a possible D gene (6 bases). CDR3 length equals 16 residues. V was shortened by 3 bases and J by 2 bases, with 14 bases between the two germline ends. The germline gives CDR1 SSHAT, CDR2 FNYEAQ (reference sequence). The CDR3 loop reads CASSLAPGQRNQPQHF. The CDR3, as DNA: TGTGCCAGCAGCTTGGCCCCGGGACAACGCAATCAGCCCCAGCATTTT.

V is TRBV18 and J is TRBJ1-4; TRBD1 matches 7 bases. The CDR3 consists of 15 residues. Germline CDR1 KGHSH, CDR2 LQKENI. The V segment lost 4 bases and the J segment 5 bases; nucleotides outside the gene matches: 7. This CDR3 is CASSRNRGPNEKLFF. The CDR3 DNA follows: TGTGCCAGCTCACGCAACAGGGGTCCCAATGAAAAACTGTTTTTT.

This clone occurred a few times. This sample also contains other DNA sequences that code for the same CDR3. V gene TRBV27 combines with J gene TRBJ2-3, with 8 bases identical to TRBD1. Unmatched junction bases numbered 2, after V lost 5 bases and J lost 1 base. From germline, CDR1 is MNHEY and CDR2 SMNVEV (reference sequence). The CDR3 spans 14 residues. CDR3 nucleotides: TGTGCCAGCAGTCCCAGGGGGCGCACAGATACGCAGTATTTT. Translated, it gives CASSPRGRTDTQYF.

The V and J genes are TRBV5-8 and TRBJ1-1, with D uncertain. V lost 2 bases, J lost 4 bases, and 12 bases lay in between. This CDR3 comprises 14 residues. The germline CDR1 and CDR2 sequences are SGHTS and YDEGEE. CDR3 coding DNA: TGTGCCAGCAGCTTAGTAGCGAAGACCACTGAAGCTTTCTTT. Protein sequence: CASSLVAKTTEAFF.

V is TRBV6-6 and J is TRBJ1-5; no clear D gene. V lost 2 bases and J 6 bases, leaving 5 bases between the germline ends. CDR3 size: 12 residues. CDR1 and CDR2 from the germline V gene are MNHNY and SVGAGI (reference sequence). The CDR3 loop reads CASSYPIQPQHF. For the CDR3, the DNA is TGTGCCAGCAGTTACCCTATTCAGCCCCAGCATTTT.

The chain carries TRBV7-9 and TRBJ1-6, with no clear D. Trimming stripped 5 bases from V and 6 bases from J, with 11 bases between. CDR1 SEHNR and CDR2 FQNEAQ come from the germline V gene (reference sequence). This CDR3 region has 14 residues. CDR3 sequence: CASSTTRTNSPLHF. The CDR3 DNA reads as TGTGCCAGCAGCACGACACGAACTAATTCACCCCTCCACTTT.

The chain links TRBV2 to TRBJ1-5, with TRBD1 identical over 7 bases. This CDR3 region has 15 residues. V lost 7 bases, J lost 4 bases, and 10 bases stayed unmatched. From germline, CDR1 is SNHLY and CDR2 FYNNEI. In DNA form, the CDR3 reads TGTGCCAGCAAAACCGGACAGGCGGTAAATCAGCCCCAGCATTTT. Translated: CASKTGQAVNQPQHF.

The rearrangement links TRBV2 to TRBJ2-1; the match to TRBD2 covers 11 bases. Germline CDR1 is SNHLY and CDR2 is FYNNEI. This CDR3 is built from 15 residues. The ends lost 6 bases at V and 8 bases at J; junction bases unmatched: 9. CDR3 nucleotides: TGTGCCAGCAGACGGACTAGCGGGCGTAGGGATGAGCAGTTCTTC. It encodes CASRRTSGRRDEQFF.

The chain employs TRBV14 and TRBJ1-1; tentatively, D is TRBD1 (6 bases). V dropped 6 bases and J dropped 9 bases, with 17 bases sitting between them. CDR1 SGHDN and CDR2 FVKESK come from the germline V gene. This CDR3 has 13 amino acids. The CDR3 region is CASRDTGTKKAFF. CDR3 DNA sequence: TGTGCCAGCAGAGATACCGGGACAAAAAAAGCTTTCTTT. The full variable domain, completed using reference TRBV14 and TRBJ1-1, is EAGVTQFPSHSVIEKGQTVTLRCDPISGHDNLYWYRRVMGKEIKFLLHFVKESKQDESGMPNNRFLAERTGGTYSTLKVQPAELEDSGVYFCASRDTGTKKAFFGQGTRLTVV.

This rearrangement joins TRBV10-3 to TRBJ1-6; 10 bases agree with TRBD1. V lost 5 bases to trimming and J lost 9 bases; unmatched junction nucleotides: 10. The CDR3 spans 16 residues. Germline CDR1 is ENHRY and CDR2 is SYGVKD. Written as DNA, the CDR3 is TGTGCCATCAGTTTGGACAGGGGGGATCCGTCTTCACCCCTCCACTTT. It encodes CAISLDRGDPSSPLHF.